Each of the 14 T cell receptor beta chains below was sequenced from the same sample in a study of blood T cell repertoires in COVID-19. Produced via immunoSEQ multiplex PCR; TCRdb's table is partial and in-frame only. The table shows over 50,000 clones, with approximately 89% occurring only once. The source material was peripheral blood. The receptors originated from a human donor in a cohort sampled during active COVID-19.

This clone turned up a few times. The chain combines TRBV6-5 with TRBJ2-7; possible D gene TRBD2, 6 bases. The length of the CDR3 is 14 residues. Trimming took 0 bases from V and 0 from J, leaving 6 bases between them. CDR1 and CDR2 from the germline V gene are MNHEY and SVGAGI. CDR3 DNA: TGTGCCAGCAGTTACTCGACTAGCTCCTACGAGCAGTACTTC. It is translated as CASSYSTSSYEQYF.

The chain uses TRBV19 and TRBJ2-2; TRBD1 matches at 7 bases. The CDR3 totals 16 residues. The ends lost 7 bases at V and 2 bases at J; junction bases unmatched: 10. Germline loops: CDR1 LNHDA, CDR2 SQIVND (reference sequence). In DNA, the CDR3 is TGTGCCAGTACCCGAACTCGACAGGGTAACACCGGGGAGCTGTTTTTT. Amino acids: CASTRTRQGNTGELFF.

This CDR3 reads CASTPSGADTDTQYF. In nucleotides, the CDR3 is TGTGCCAGCACCCCTAGCGGGGCCGACACAGATACGCAGTATTTT. This chain joins TRBV7-9 and TRBJ2-3; 9 bases align to TRBD2. Germline trimming cut 7 bases from V and 2 bases from J; bases unmatched to any gene: 7. Germline V gene sequence: CDR1 SEHNR, CDR2 FQNEAQ (reference sequence). The CDR3 runs to 15 residues.

V is TRBV3-1 (or the pseudogene TRBV3-2) and J is TRBJ2-3; 7 bases agree with TRBD2. The CDR3 totals 16 residues. V trimming: 6 bases; J trimming: 2 bases; junction bases outside the gene matches: 11. CDR1 and CDR2 from the germline V gene are LGHDT and YNNKEL (reference sequence). The CDR3 spells CASSLRQRGATDTQYF. CDR3 DNA sequence: TGTGCCAGCAGTCTCCGACAGCGGGGCGCCACAGATACGCAGTATTTT.

J is TRBJ2-7 and V is TRBV12-5, with TRBD1 identical over 9 bases. Trimming at V came to 0 bases and at J to 6 bases, leaving 9 bases not matched to a gene. Germline V gives CDR1 LGHNT, CDR2 FRNRAP. CDR3 length equals 16 residues. In DNA form, the CDR3 reads TGTGCTAGTGGTTTGGTAGGGGCGGGACAGGGTGGCGAGCAGTACTTC. It encodes CASGLVGAGQGGEQYF.

The gene calls are TRBV7-2 and TRBJ1-2; no clear D gene. Trimming removed 5 bases at V and 8 bases at J, with 12 bases between. CDR3 size: 12 residues. CDR1 and CDR2 (germline): SGHTA, FQGNSA. The CDR3 nucleotides read TGTGCCAGCAGCCCGAACATTGCCGGCTACACCTTC. It yields the protein CASSPNIAGYTF.

The chain uses TRBV12-3 or TRBV12-4 and TRBJ2-7; a weak D match, TRBD1 (7 bases). The CDR3 spans 12 residues. Between the trimmed V and J ends, which lost 4 bases and 12 bases, there was a span of 16 bases. The CDR3 protein is CASSSGGRTGYF. The CDR3 nucleotides read TGTGCCAGCAGTTCAGGGGGGAGAACAGGGTACTTC.

This CDR3 is CASSLDRDTEAFF. In nucleotides, the CDR3 is TGTGCCAGCAGCCTGGACAGGGACACTGAAGCTTTCTTT. This chain links TRBV12-3 or TRBV12-4 with TRBJ1-1; 8 nucleotides agree with TRBD1. The CDR3 extends over 13 amino acids. Unmatched junction bases numbered 3, after V lost 6 bases and J lost 3 bases.

V and J are TRBV7-9 and TRBJ2-7; D is uncertain. Germline V lookup: CDR1 SEHNR, CDR2 FQNEAQ (reference sequence). The CDR3 loop spans 17 amino acids. V was clipped by 5 bases and J by 2 bases, with 22 bases between them. CDR3: CASSAKGGTRGTYEQYF. CDR3 coding DNA: TGTGCCAGCAGCGCGAAAGGTGGCACACGCGGAACCTACGAGCAGTACTTC.

The rearrangement links TRBV19 to TRBJ1-2; no clear D gene. Germline CDR1 is LNHDA and CDR2 is SQIVND (reference sequence). This CDR3 has 13 amino acids. The ends were cut back, 3 bases at V and 4 bases at J, with 9 bases in the middle. CDR3 DNA: TGTGCCAGTAGTATTAACAGCCCCTATGGCTACACCTTC. Translated, it gives CASSINSPYGYTF.

The chain is built from TRBV18 and TRBJ1-2; 9 nucleotides align to TRBD1. The CDR3 covers 15 residues. V lost 3 bases to trimming and J lost 2 bases; unmatched junction nucleotides: 4. The germline CDR1 and CDR2 sequences are KGHSH and LQKENI. DNA of the CDR3: TGTGCCAGCTCACCTATGGGACAGGGCAACTATGGCTACACCTTC. Protein: CASSPMGQGNYGYTF. Combining the CDR3 with reference TRBV18 and TRBJ1-2 gives the whole variable domain NAGVMQNPRHLVRRRGQEARLRCSPMKGHSHVYWYRQLPEEGLKFMVYLQKENIIDESGMPKERFSAEFPKEGPSILRIQQVVRGDSAAYFCASSPMGQGNYGYTFGSGTRLTVV.

The J gene is TRBJ2-7, the V gene TRBV2; possible D gene TRBD2, 6 bases. The CDR3 loop spans 15 amino acids. CDR1 is SNHLY and CDR2 is FYNNEI in the germline V gene. Trimming took 6 bases from V and 1 from J, leaving 16 bases between them. CDR3: CASRSGLANSYEQYF. CDR3 bases: TGTGCCAGCAGATCGGGGCTAGCGAATTCCTACGAGCAGTACTTC.

The chain carries TRBV7-9 and TRBJ2-1, with 7 bases aligning to TRBD2. This CDR3 has 16 residues. Germline lookup yields CDR1 SEHNR and CDR2 FQNEAQ (reference sequence). Losses at the gene ends were 4 bases for V and 1 base for J; bases not matched to a gene: 7. The CDR3 DNA sequence: TGTGCCAGCAGCTCACGTGGGGGGGGTTCCTACAATGAGCAGTTCTTC. Protein sequence: CASSSRGGGSYNEQFF.

The V and J genes are TRBV15 and TRBJ1-5; a weak D match, TRBD1 (6 bases). Trimming took off 3 bases at V and 2 bases at J, with 11 bases between the two ends. This CDR3 is 15 amino acids long. Germline V gene data show CDR1 as LNHNV and CDR2 as YYDKDF (reference sequence). CDR3: CATSRGGGGNQPQHF. CDR3 nucleotide sequence: TGTGCCACCAGCAGGGGAGGGGGGGGCAATCAGCCCCAGCATTTT.